This T cell receptor beta chain is drawn from a study of blood T cell repertoires in COVID-19. Across the whole study: COVID-19 samples collected from the United States, Italy and Spain covered acute and convalescent phases.

CDR3 length: 11 residues. Germline V lookup: CDR1 SNHLY, CDR2 FYNNEI. Trimming left V 6 bases short and J 5 bases short, with 7 bases between. A single count supports this clone. The authors' processing: Quantification of nucleated cells was approximated via reference gene primer amplification. The method was immunoSEQ multiplex PCR; TCRdb's version includes in-frame clones alone and lacks a portion of them. V, J and clone size derive from that table, while D and trimming were established from the DNA sequence. The table shows about 220,000 clones, with approximately 80% occurring only once. This chain joins TRBV2 and TRBJ2-5, with D unclear. Sequencing was carried out using PBMCs or T cells enriched from blood (not recorded which). This sequence originates from a man in his forties who had recovered from COVID-19. The CDR3 coding sequence is TGTGCCAGCAGCGGGTTCGAGACCCAGTACTTC. Protein sequence: CASSGFETQYF.